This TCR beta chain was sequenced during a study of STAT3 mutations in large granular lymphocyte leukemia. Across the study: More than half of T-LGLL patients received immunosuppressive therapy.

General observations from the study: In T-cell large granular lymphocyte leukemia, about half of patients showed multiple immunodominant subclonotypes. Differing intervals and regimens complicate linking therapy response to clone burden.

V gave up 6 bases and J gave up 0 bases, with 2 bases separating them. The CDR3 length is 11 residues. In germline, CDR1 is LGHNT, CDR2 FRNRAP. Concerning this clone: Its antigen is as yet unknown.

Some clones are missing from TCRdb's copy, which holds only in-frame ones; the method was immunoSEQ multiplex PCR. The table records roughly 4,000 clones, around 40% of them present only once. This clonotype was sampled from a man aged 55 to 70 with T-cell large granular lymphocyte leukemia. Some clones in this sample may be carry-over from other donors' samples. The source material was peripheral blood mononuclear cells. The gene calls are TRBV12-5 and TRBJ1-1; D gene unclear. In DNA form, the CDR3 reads TGTGCTAGTGGGGTGAACACTGAAGCTTTCTTT. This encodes CASGVNTEAFF.